This entry lists 27 T cell receptor beta chains sequenced from one sample in a study of cytomegalovirus exposure and HLA in healthy donors (dated by TCRdb to about 2017). The library was produced with the immunoSEQ multiplex PCR assay. The multiplex PCR relied on a mix of 60 forward primers for TCR Vbeta segments and 13 reverse primers for TCR Jbeta segments. TCRdb stores this immuneACCESS table with in-frame sequences only. Part of the clones is absent; in the studies checked, under half of the shortfall reflects unresolved V genes, and no reason is known for the rest. Present in this sample are over 150,000 clones, 80% of which were seen just once. 1% of the sample comes from the top ten. The material sequenced was PBMCs. Receptors originate from a woman aged 45 to 65 in good health and CMV-seropositive.

V gene TRBV19 combines with J gene TRBJ2-1, with D possibly matching TRBD1 (7 bases). Between the trimmed V and J ends, which lost 9 bases and 2 bases, there was a span of 11 bases. This CDR3 spans 13 amino acids. Germline CDR1 and CDR2: LNHDA and SQIVND (reference sequence). CDR3 in DNA: TGTGCCAGCCGCGGGACAGCCTACAATGAGCAGTTCTTC. Its protein product is CASRGTAYNEQFF.

The chain is built from TRBV9 and TRBJ2-3, with 8 bases identical to TRBD2. Germline V gives CDR1 SGDLS, CDR2 YYNGEE. The J segment lost 2 bases and the V segment lost 0 bases, leaving 5 bases of the junction unmatched. This CDR3 has 16 amino acids. The CDR3 nucleotides are TGTGCCAGCAGCGTAGCGGGGGGGGGCAACACAGATACGCAGTATTTT. Translating it yields CASSVAGGGNTDTQYF.

The gene calls are TRBV6-1 and TRBJ1-2; no clear D gene. V was pared by 6 bases and J by 0 bases, with 14 bases between. The germline V gene encodes CDR1 MNHNS and CDR2 SASEGT. This CDR3 has 15 residues. CDR3 sequence: CASRLLDSANYGYTF. In nucleotides, the CDR3 is TGTGCCAGCAGACTATTGGACTCAGCTAACTATGGCTACACCTTC.

This clone was seen a few times. This chain links TRBV5-4 with TRBJ2-2, with D tentatively TRBD2 (5 bases). Looked up from germline, CDR1 is SGHNT and CDR2 is YYREEE (reference sequence). CDR3 length equals 14 residues. V lost 2 bases, J lost 5 bases, and 10 bases lay in between. Written as DNA, the CDR3 is TGTGCCAGCAGCTTAGGTACGGGAACCGGGGAGCTGTTTTTT. Amino acids: CASSLGTGTGELFF. Drawing the rest from reference TRBV5-4 and TRBJ2-2, the complete variable domain is ETGVTQSPTHLIKTRGQQVTLRCSSQSGHNTVSWYQQALGQGPQFIFQYYREEENGRGNFPPRFSGLQFPNYSSELNVNALELDDSALYLCASSLGTGTGELFFGEGSRLTVL.

This clone was detected only a few times. CDR3 sequence (DNA): TGTGCCAGCAGCTTGGATCCGAGGGATTCACCCCTCCACTTT. Amino acids: CASSLDPRDSPLHF. The V and J genes are TRBV5-6 and TRBJ1-6, with D hard to call. V was clipped by 0 bases and J by 8 bases, with 9 bases between them. CDR1 is SGHDT and CDR2 is YYEEEE in the germline V gene. This CDR3 has 14 amino acids.

The genes are TRBV19 and TRBJ1-1; perhaps TRBD1 as D (5 bases). CDR3 length equals 13 residues. Germline V gene data show CDR1 as LNHDA and CDR2 as SQIVND (reference sequence). V was cut by 5 bases and J by 6 bases, with 13 bases left in between. CDR3 nucleotide sequence: TGTGCCAGTAGTTCTGGACAAGCCGCTGAAGCTTTCTTT. Translating it yields CASSSGQAAEAFF.

The chain is built from TRBV18 and TRBJ2-4; 12 bases map to TRBD1. In germline, CDR1 is KGHSH, CDR2 LQKENI. V shed 6 bases and J 6 bases; nucleotides not matched to a gene: 6. The length of the CDR3 is 15 residues. The CDR3 loop reads CASSYRGQGANIQYF. DNA of the CDR3: TGTGCCAGCTCTTACCGGGGACAGGGGGCAAACATTCAGTACTTC.

The chain couples TRBV9 to TRBJ2-3; 8 bases are a match to TRBD2. The junction had 11 bases not matched to a gene; V was cut back by 0 bases and J by 5 bases. CDR1 and CDR2 (germline): SGDLS, YYNGEE. The CDR3 length is 17 residues. The CDR3 loop reads CASSVGAGGGLGDTQYF. CDR3 bases: TGTGCCAGCAGCGTAGGGGCTGGCGGGGGGTTGGGAGATACGCAGTATTTT.

The chain links TRBV27 to TRBJ2-1; possibly TRBD1 for D (6 bases). CDR3 length: 16 amino acids. V was cut by 3 bases and J by 3 bases, with 15 bases left in between. The germline V gene has CDR1 MNHEY and CDR2 SMNVEV (reference sequence). The CDR3: CASSLGDRLGYNEQFF. In nucleotides, the CDR3 is TGTGCCAGCAGTTTGGGAGACAGGCTAGGCTACAATGAGCAGTTCTTC.

V usage is TRBV7-3 and J usage is TRBJ1-3; TRBD1 aligns across 7 bases. V dropped 5 bases and J dropped 2; count of bases not matched to a gene: 3. The germline V gene encodes CDR1 SGHTA and CDR2 FQGTGA. This CDR3 spans 14 amino acids. The CDR3 bases are TGTGCCAGCAGCCCGACAGGGACTGGAAACACCATATATTTT. Translated, it gives CASSPTGTGNTIYF.

This clone has a single count. The chain uses TRBV7-2 and TRBJ1-5; possibly TRBD1 for D (6 bases). Trimming took off 1 base at V and 0 bases at J, with 7 bases between the two ends. Germline loops: CDR1 SGHTA, CDR2 FQGNSA. This CDR3 region has 15 residues. The CDR3, as DNA: TGTGCCAGCAGCTTAGGGGGGCCTAGCAATCAGCCCCAGCATTTT. Translation gives CASSLGGPSNQPQHF.

The rearrangement links TRBV19 to TRBJ1-2; D is unresolved. Germline loops: CDR1 LNHDA, CDR2 SQIVND (reference sequence). The CDR3 contains 14 residues. Trimming cost V 5 bases and J 4 bases, with 14 bases left between them. CDR3 sequence: CASSRAGSSYGYTF. For the CDR3, the DNA is TGTGCCAGTAGTCGGGCGGGCAGCTCCTATGGCTACACCTTC.

The chain has TRBV7-9 and TRBJ2-7; TRBD1 matches at 7 bases. V lost 1 base and J lost 2; bases outside the gene matches: 2. Germline V lookup: CDR1 SEHNR, CDR2 FQNEAQ (reference sequence). The CDR3 covers 14 residues. The DNA for the CDR3 is TGTGCCAGCAGCTTAGACCAGGGGGCCTACGAGCAGTACTTC. Translating it yields CASSLDQGAYEQYF.

This clone was seen only a few times. This chain uses TRBV13 with TRBJ2-5; TRBD1 matches 8 bases. Losses at the gene ends were 0 bases for V and 1 base for J; bases not matched to a gene: 4. The germline CDR1 and CDR2 sequences are PRHDT and FYEKMQ (reference sequence). The CDR3 runs to 16 residues. The CDR3 loop is CASSLGTGGLQETQYF. The CDR3, as DNA: TGTGCCAGCAGCTTAGGTACAGGGGGTCTCCAAGAGACCCAGTACTTC.

J is TRBJ2-1 and V is TRBV5-6; D is perhaps TRBD2 (5 bases). The length of the CDR3 is 14 residues. V was clipped by 3 bases and J by 7 bases, with 14 bases between them. Germline values: CDR1 SGHDT, CDR2 YYEEEE. Here the CDR3 reads CASSYQPRENEQFF. In nucleotides, the CDR3 is TGTGCCAGCAGCTACCAGCCGAGGGAGAATGAGCAGTTCTTC.

The chain carries TRBV18 and TRBJ1-1; D ambiguous. V was trimmed by 2 bases and J by 4 bases, leaving 11 bases between them. This CDR3 has 14 amino acids. The V gene's germline CDR1 is KGHSH and CDR2 LQKENI. CDR3 DNA: TGTGCCAGCTCACCAAGTCAGAGGAGCACTGAAGCTTTCTTT. As protein: CASSPSQRSTEAFF.

The chain uses TRBV5-4 and TRBJ1-1; D is possibly TRBD1 (6 bases). Germline-derived CDR1 and CDR2 are SGHNT and YYREEE (reference sequence). The CDR3 runs 15 residues. Trimming left V 3 bases short and J 2 bases short, with 14 bases between. For the CDR3, the DNA is TGTGCCAGCAGCTCTCGGACAGACCTTAACACTGAAGCTTTCTTT. It yields the protein CASSSRTDLNTEAFF.

This clone was recorded only once. This sequence joins TRBV25-1 and TRBJ2-2; the D gene is possibly TRBD1 (6 bases). This CDR3 spans 15 amino acids. Between the trimmed V and J ends, which lost 2 bases and 8 bases, there was a span of 15 bases. The germline CDR1 and CDR2 sequences are MGHDK and SYGVNS. The CDR3 region is CASSEVGGRGGELFF. The DNA of the CDR3 is TGTGCCAGCAGTGAAGTTGGGGGCCGCGGGGGGGAGCTGTTTTTT.

The chain carries TRBV6-5 and TRBJ2-5, with TRBD1 as a possible D gene (5 bases). With the DNA end fitting TRBJ2-7 better, the J assignment may be wrong. Per the germline V gene, CDR1 is MNHEY and CDR2 is SVGAGI. The CDR3 runs to 14 residues. As DNA, the CDR3 is TGTGCCAGCAGTTACTCGACAGCCTCCTACGAGCAGTACTTC. Amino acid sequence: CASSYSTASYEQYF.

This clone was recorded a few times. This sequence joins TRBV10-3 and TRBJ1-1; D uncertain. The V and J ends lost 10 bases and 1 base respectively, with 16 bases between them. Germline assignment: CDR1 ENHRY and CDR2 SYGVKD. The CDR3 extends over 14 amino acids. This CDR3 reads CASSSAQPNTEAFF. CDR3 bases: TGTGCCAGCAGCTCAGCACAGCCGAACACTGAAGCTTTCTTT.

The chain employs TRBV27 and TRBJ2-7; TRBD2 matches at 9 bases. CDR3 length: 20 residues. Looked up from germline, CDR1 is MNHEY and CDR2 is SMNVEV (reference sequence). J gave up 0 bases and V 4 bases, and 19 bases lay outside the gene matches. Here the CDR3 reads CASSSTSRITSGQSSYEQYF. The CDR3, as DNA: TGTGCCAGCAGTTCCACTAGTCGAATTACTAGCGGGCAGAGCTCCTACGAGCAGTACTTC.

V is TRBV6-4 and J is TRBJ1-1; TRBD1 matches 9 bases. This CDR3 is 13 amino acids long. From germline, CDR1 is MRHNA and CDR2 SNTAGT. The junction had 2 bases not matched to a gene; V was cut back by 6 bases and J by 3 bases. CDR3 bases: TGTGCCAGCAGCCGGGACAGGGACACTGAAGCTTTCTTT. Its translation is CASSRDRDTEAFF.

The chain is built from TRBV6-5 and TRBJ1-1; tentative D call: TRBD1 (6 bases). The CDR3 is 14 amino acids. Per the germline V gene, CDR1 is MNHEY and CDR2 is SVGAGI. V lost 2 bases, J lost 1 base, and 8 bases lay in between. This CDR3 is CASSYTGSNTEAFF. The CDR3 DNA reads TGTGCCAGCAGTTACACAGGGTCGAACACTGAAGCTTTCTTT.

The gene calls are TRBV7-6 and TRBJ1-6; the match to TRBD1 covers 9 bases. The CDR3 totals 18 residues. V gave up 3 bases and J gave up 9 bases; unmatched junction bases: 15. Germline V gene data show CDR1 as SGHVS and CDR2 as FNYEAQ. In nucleotides, the CDR3 is TGTGCCAGCAGCTTTCTAGCCCCCGGACAGGGGAGGGGTTCACCCCTCCACTTT. The encoded protein is CASSFLAPGQGRGSPLHF.

This clone was picked up a small number of times. In DNA, the CDR3 is TGCAGCGTAGATTTCGGACAGGGCCAAGAGACCCAGTACTTC. Translating it yields CSVDFGQGQETQYF. The rearrangement uses TRBV29-1 and TRBJ2-5, with 8 bases aligning to TRBD1. CDR1 and CDR2 (germline): SQVTM, ANQGSEA. This CDR3 comprises 14 residues. The junction had 7 bases not matched to a gene; V was cut back by 6 bases and J by 1 base.

The table lists this clone with a count of one. The genes are TRBV28 and TRBJ1-2; the match to TRBD1 covers 9 bases. The CDR3 is made up of 16 amino acids. With V trimmed by 2 bases and J by 0 bases, 4 bases remained unmatched. Germline loops: CDR1 MDHEN, CDR2 SYDVKM. The CDR3 reads CASSLIGDRANYGYTF. In nucleotides, the CDR3 is TGTGCCAGCAGTTTAATCGGGGACAGGGCTAACTATGGCTACACCTTC.

The chain carries TRBV7-2 and TRBJ1-2; D unclear. Germline V gene sequence: CDR1 SGHTA, CDR2 FQGNSA. The CDR3 sequence is 13 residues long. Between the trimmed V and J ends, which lost 1 base and 6 bases, there was a span of 9 bases. The CDR3 loop reads CASSLDWQDGYTF. CDR3 DNA sequence: TGTGCCAGCAGCTTAGATTGGCAGGATGGCTACACCTTC.